This T cell receptor (beta chain) was documented in a study of radiotherapy plus CTLA-4 blockade in lung cancer. Across the study: Among patients, approximately 19% showed objective responses, and roughly 30% had disease control. Overall study results and limits: In blood, tumor-derived TCR clones expanded after radiotherapy plus ipilimumab.

Germline CDR1 and CDR2: MNHNS and SASEGT. The V gene lost 5 bases and the J gene lost 9 bases, with 11 bases spanning the gap. There are 12 residues in the CDR3. Only in-frame clones appear in the TCRdb table, and some are missing; sequencing was by immunoSEQ multiplex PCR. This sample has about 77,000 clones, with roughly four fifths found just once. About this clone: No antigen is known for it.

This TCR derives from a human donor with non-small cell lung cancer whose response to radiotherapy plus ipilimumab could not be evaluated. The specimen comprised peripheral blood, sampled from a patient treated with radiotherapy plus ipilimumab. V and J are TRBV6-1 and TRBJ1-3, with no clear D. The CDR3 region has the DNA TGTGCCAGCAGTCTAGAGGCTGCCACCATATATTTT. Its translation: CASSLEAATIYF.